The clone carrying this T cell receptor beta chain was seen only a few times. Its antigen is not known. Different DNA sequences within this sample yield the same CDR3. Generated by immunoSEQ multiplex PCR, the TCRdb table keeps only in-frame clones and is missing some. The sample shows around 980,000 clones, approximately 80% of them seen only once. The sample belongs to a study of shared clonotypes between healthy human individuals. Study context: Donor composition was a couple of women and a few men, aged 18 to 49. General study results and limits: Relative to their counterparts shared across all four donors, non-shared clonotypes exhibited diminished generation probabilities.

The sequence came from a man between 18 and 29 years old in good health. Some clones in this sample may be carry-over from other donors' samples. What was sequenced was memory CD4+ T cells from PBMCs. Specified subset: CD45RA-negative fraction.

CDR3 in amino acids: CASSLGTSGRATGELFF. The CDR3 coding sequence is TGCGCCAGCAGCTTGGGGACTAGCGGGAGGGCCACCGGGGAGCTGTTTTTT. The chain joins TRBV5-1 to TRBJ2-2; 15 bases are shared with TRBD2. Germline V gene data show CDR1 as SGHRS and CDR2 as YFSETQ. The CDR3 contains 17 residues. J was trimmed by 4 bases and V by 0 bases; bases with no gene match: 1.